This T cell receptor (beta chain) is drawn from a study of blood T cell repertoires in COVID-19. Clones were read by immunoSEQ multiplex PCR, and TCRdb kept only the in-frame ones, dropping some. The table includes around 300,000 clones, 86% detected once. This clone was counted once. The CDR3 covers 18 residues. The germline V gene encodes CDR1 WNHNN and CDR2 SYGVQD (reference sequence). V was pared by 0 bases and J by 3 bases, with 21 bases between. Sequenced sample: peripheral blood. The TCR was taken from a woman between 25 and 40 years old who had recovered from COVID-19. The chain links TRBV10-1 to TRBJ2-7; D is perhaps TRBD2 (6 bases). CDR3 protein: CASSESWFSGLVSYEQYF. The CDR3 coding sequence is TGCGCCAGCAGTGAGTCGTGGTTTAGCGGCCTTGTTAGCTACGAGCAGTACTTC.